This T cell receptor (beta chain) was retrieved from a study of blood T cells in healthy people across ages. Whole-study findings and limits: Roughly linearly, TCR beta diversity per million T cells fell as age increased.

Using a J-beta primer mix together with a sample-barcoded 5' primer, a second PCR was run for about 6 to 12 cycles. Each cDNA molecule received a tag from a template-switch adaptor that had 12 random nucleotides. TCRdb re-derived calls from the 5' RACE reads in MiXCR, one entry per CDR3 protein. The table lists roughly 800,000 distinct CDR3 sequences, over 45% of them singletons. Donors ranged from roughly 6 to 95 years old and were healthy Caucasians in Russia. Each donor gave ten milliliters of peripheral blood. Only a few counts were recorded for this clonotype. Antigen specificity is unknown. The CDR3 has 12 amino acids. V lost 8 bases and J 6 bases, leaving 10 bases between the germline ends.

The rearrangement uses TRBV12-3 or TRBV12-4 and TRBJ2-2, with D possibly matching TRBD2 (5 bases). Sequenced material: blood. The receptor was derived from a man between 25 and 39 years old in good health. CDR3 protein: CASLLGAGELFF. CDR3 bases: TGTGCCAGCCTCCTCGGGGCCGGGGAGCTGTTTTTT.